This is a list of T cell receptor beta chains from one sample in a study of CDR3 diversity in severe acne. A single record per CDR3 protein comes from TCRdb applying MiXCR to the PCR reads. The sample lists under 100,000 distinct CDR3 sequences, about half seen once, with around 10% in the top ten. Sequencing was performed on blood. These receptors were obtained from a male donor in good health, serving as a control. The CDR3 runs from the conserved cysteine through the conserved F or W. D genes are given only for firm matches. Clone size is not always given. Where it is, it says once, few, many or a class for expanded clones.

j_call: TRBJ2-7; clone_size: .; cdr3_length: 11; v_call: TRBV19; d_call: .; cdr3_nt: TGTGCCAGTAGACAGCACTACGAGCAGTACTTC; cdr3_aa: CASRQHYEQYF
j_call: TRBJ1-2; clone_size: .; cdr3_length: 15; v_call: TRBV7-9; d_call: TRBD1; cdr3_nt: TGTGCCAGCAGCTCAAGTAAAGGGGGCCAAGATGGCTACACCTTC; cdr3_aa: CASSSSKGGQDGYTF
j_call: TRBJ1-2; clone_size: few; cdr3_length: 12; v_call: TRBV6-5; d_call: .; cdr3_nt: TGTGCCAGCAGTTACGCTGGGGGTGGCTACACCTTC; cdr3_aa: CASSYAGGGYTF
j_call: TRBJ1-4; clone_size: once; cdr3_length: 15; v_call: TRBV6-6; d_call: TRBD1; cdr3_nt: TGTGCCAGCAGTTACTCGGGACAGGGAAATGAAAAACTGTTTTTT; cdr3_aa: CASSYSGQGNEKLFF
j_call: TRBJ2-5; clone_size: .; cdr3_length: 19; v_call: TRBV6-4; d_call: TRBD2; cdr3_nt: TGTGCCAGCAGTGACTCGGGACTAGCGGGCGGGAGGTATCAGGAGACCCAGTACTTC; cdr3_aa: CASSDSGLAGGRYQETQYF
j_call: TRBJ1-2; clone_size: .; cdr3_length: 15; v_call: TRBV19; d_call: .; cdr3_nt: TGTGCCAGTAGTATAGGTGCAGTGGCACCCTATGGCTACACCTTC; cdr3_aa: CASSIGAVAPYGYTF
j_call: TRBJ2-3; clone_size: many; cdr3_length: 16; v_call: TRBV9; d_call: .; cdr3_nt: TGTGCCAGCAGCGTAGGAGGGTTGGGTCGGGGAGATACGCAGTATTTT; cdr3_aa: CASSVGGLGRGDTQYF
j_call: TRBJ1-3; clone_size: once; cdr3_length: 12; v_call: TRBV14; d_call: .; cdr3_nt: TGTGCCAGCAGCCAAGCCCCCAACACCATATATTTT; cdr3_aa: CASSQAPNTIYF
j_call: TRBJ1-5; clone_size: .; cdr3_length: 15; v_call: TRBV12-3/TRBV12-4; d_call: TRBD1; cdr3_nt: TGTGCCAGCAGGGTGACAGGGGGCCCCAATCAGCCCCAGCATTTT; cdr3_aa: CASRVTGGPNQPQHF
j_call: TRBJ2-3; clone_size: medium-sized; cdr3_length: 15; v_call: TRBV20-1; d_call: .; cdr3_nt: TGCAGTGCTAGAGATTGGGGGACCCGAGGAGATACGCAGTATTTT; cdr3_aa: CSARDWGTRGDTQYF
j_call: TRBJ2-7; clone_size: .; cdr3_length: 14; v_call: TRBV7-9; d_call: .; cdr3_nt: TGTGCCAGCAGCTTAGCGTACAGGGCCTACGAGCAGTACTTC; cdr3_aa: CASSLAYRAYEQYF
j_call: TRBJ1-1; clone_size: few; cdr3_length: 13; v_call: TRBV10-3; d_call: .; cdr3_nt: TGTGCCATCAGTGACTATGGGAACACTGAAGCTTTCTTT; cdr3_aa: CAISDYGNTEAFF
j_call: TRBJ1-4; clone_size: many; cdr3_length: 15; v_call: TRBV2; d_call: .; cdr3_nt: TGTGCCAGCAGTGGTCTCGGGCAGAGAAATGAAAAACTGTTTTTT; cdr3_aa: CASSGLGQRNEKLFF
j_call: TRBJ2-7; clone_size: .; cdr3_length: 15; v_call: TRBV7-8; d_call: .; cdr3_nt: TGTGCCAGCAAGCCGGACCAGACGCCTACCTACGAGCAGTACTTC; cdr3_aa: CASKPDQTPTYEQYF
j_call: TRBJ1-5; clone_size: .; cdr3_length: 16; v_call: TRBV7-9; d_call: .; cdr3_nt: TGTGCCAGCAGCTTAGAGGGGGGGTTAAGCAATCAGCCCCAGCATTTT; cdr3_aa: CASSLEGGLSNQPQHF
j_call: TRBJ2-2; clone_size: .; cdr3_length: 16; v_call: TRBV7-9; d_call: TRBD2; cdr3_nt: TGTGCCAGCAGCTTACAGGGCGGGGGGGCCACCGGGGAGCTGTTTTTT; cdr3_aa: CASSLQGGGATGELFF
j_call: TRBJ1-2; clone_size: .; cdr3_length: 14; v_call: TRBV20-1; d_call: TRBD1; cdr3_nt: TGCAGTGCTAGGGGGACAGGGGGCAGAAGGGGCTACACCTTC; cdr3_aa: CSARGTGGRRGYTF
j_call: TRBJ1-5; clone_size: few; cdr3_length: 13; v_call: TRBV6-5; d_call: TRBD1; cdr3_nt: TGTGCCAGCAGCCAGGGGGGACATCAGCCCCAGCATTTT; cdr3_aa: CASSQGGHQPQHF
j_call: TRBJ2-1; clone_size: .; cdr3_length: 15; v_call: TRBV7-6; d_call: TRBD2; cdr3_nt: TGTGCCAGCAGGAGCGGTCTAGCGGGAGGGGAGGAGCAGTTCTTC; cdr3_aa: CASRSGLAGGEEQFF
j_call: TRBJ1-1; clone_size: .; cdr3_length: 14; v_call: TRBV12-5; d_call: .; cdr3_nt: TGTGCTAGTGGTCTCTCCTGGGACCGCACTGAAGCTTTCTTT; cdr3_aa: CASGLSWDRTEAFF
j_call: TRBJ1-1; clone_size: .; cdr3_length: 13; v_call: TRBV7-9; d_call: TRBD1; cdr3_nt: TGTGCCAGCAGCCCGACAGGGGTCACTGAAGCTTTCTTT; cdr3_aa: CASSPTGVTEAFF
j_call: TRBJ2-2; clone_size: .; cdr3_length: 14; v_call: TRBV20-1; d_call: .; cdr3_nt: TGCAGTGCTAGCCCGGGACAGAACACCGGGGAGCTGTTTTTT; cdr3_aa: CSASPGQNTGELFF
j_call: TRBJ2-5; clone_size: .; cdr3_length: 13; v_call: TRBV24-1; d_call: TRBD1; cdr3_nt: TGTGCCACCAGAGACAGGGGCCAAGAGACCCAGTACTTC; cdr3_aa: CATRDRGQETQYF
j_call: TRBJ2-7; clone_size: .; cdr3_length: 13; v_call: TRBV6-5; d_call: TRBD2; cdr3_nt: TGTGCCAGCAGACCGGGGGGGGGTGACGAGCGGTACTTC; cdr3_aa: CASRPGGGDERYF
j_call: TRBJ2-5; clone_size: few; cdr3_length: 13; v_call: TRBV7-9; d_call: TRBD1; cdr3_nt: TGTGCCAGCAGCACGGGACAGGGGGAGACCCAGTACTTC; cdr3_aa: CASSTGQGETQYF
j_call: TRBJ2-5; clone_size: .; cdr3_length: 15; v_call: TRBV7-2; d_call: .; cdr3_nt: TGTGCCAGCGTCCTACAGGGGGGGATTCAAGAGACCCAGTACTTC; cdr3_aa: CASVLQGGIQETQYF
j_call: TRBJ1-1; clone_size: once; cdr3_length: 16; v_call: TRBV10-3; d_call: TRBD1; cdr3_nt: TGTGCCAGCAGTCCACACCCGACAGGGGGTCTAATGGAAGCTTTCTTT; cdr3_aa: CASSPHPTGGLMEAFF
j_call: TRBJ2-7; clone_size: many; cdr3_length: 12; v_call: TRBV2; d_call: .; cdr3_nt: TGTGCCAGCAGTTTTGACAATCCCGAGCAGTACTTC; cdr3_aa: CASSFDNPEQYF
j_call: TRBJ1-3; clone_size: many; cdr3_length: 16; v_call: TRBV4-2; d_call: TRBD1; cdr3_nt: TGTGCCAGCAGCCAAGATGACAGGGTCGCTGGAAACACCATATATTTT; cdr3_aa: CASSQDDRVAGNTIYF
j_call: TRBJ2-1; clone_size: .; cdr3_length: 14; v_call: TRBV20-1; d_call: .; cdr3_nt: TGCAGTGAAAGAAAAAAAAAAGAGATAGCGTGGCAGTTCTTC; cdr3_aa: CSERKKKEIAWQFF
j_call: TRBJ2-7; clone_size: .; cdr3_length: 15; v_call: TRBV20-1; d_call: TRBD2; cdr3_nt: TGCAGTGCAGGGACTAGCGGGACTTCCTCCTACGAGCAGTACTTC; cdr3_aa: CSAGTSGTSSYEQYF
j_call: TRBJ2-1; clone_size: .; cdr3_length: 13; v_call: TRBV4-3; d_call: .; cdr3_nt: TGCGCCAGCAGCCAAGAAATCAGGGACCAGCAGTTCTTC; cdr3_aa: CASSQEIRDQQFF
j_call: TRBJ2-7; clone_size: .; cdr3_length: 13; v_call: TRBV6-5; d_call: TRBD2; cdr3_nt: TGTGCCAGCACCACGGGGGGGGGATACGAGCAGTACTTC; cdr3_aa: CASTTGGGYEQYF
j_call: TRBJ1-2; clone_size: .; cdr3_length: 14; v_call: TRBV7-8; d_call: TRBD1; cdr3_nt: TGTGCCAGCAGCCCAAGGGACAGCAGTTATGGCTACACCTTC; cdr3_aa: CASSPRDSSYGYTF
j_call: TRBJ1-5; clone_size: .; cdr3_length: 14; v_call: TRBV12-3/TRBV12-4; d_call: TRBD1; cdr3_nt: TGTGCCAGCAGTACTACAGGGGGCCATCAGCCCCAGCATTTT; cdr3_aa: CASSTTGGHQPQHF
j_call: TRBJ1-4; clone_size: many; cdr3_length: 12; v_call: TRBV29-1; d_call: TRBD1; cdr3_nt: TGCAGCGTGGGGGGACAGGGAACCCTCGTGTTTTTT; cdr3_aa: CSVGGQGTLVFF
j_call: TRBJ2-7; clone_size: medium-sized; cdr3_length: 14; v_call: TRBV7-9; d_call: TRBD2; cdr3_nt: TGTGCCAGCAGCCTAGCGGGGTCCCCATACGAGCAGTACTTC; cdr3_aa: CASSLAGSPYEQYF
j_call: TRBJ1-2; clone_size: .; cdr3_length: 16; v_call: TRBV10-3; d_call: .; cdr3_nt: TGTGCCATCAGTGAGTCCACAGGTCCAACTAACTATGGCTACACCTTC; cdr3_aa: CAISESTGPTNYGYTF
j_call: TRBJ2-7; clone_size: many; cdr3_length: 14; v_call: TRBV5-5; d_call: .; cdr3_nt: TGTGCCAGCAGCTTCACGGGAGCCCGGTACGAGCAGTACTTC; cdr3_aa: CASSFTGARYEQYF
j_call: TRBJ2-5; clone_size: .; cdr3_length: 15; v_call: TRBV10-2; d_call: TRBD2; cdr3_nt: TGCGCCAGCAGTGAGTCTACGGGGGGTGGGGAGACCCAGTACTTC; cdr3_aa: CASSESTGGGETQYF
j_call: TRBJ2-1; clone_size: .; cdr3_length: 17; v_call: TRBV6-6; d_call: TRBD2; cdr3_nt: TGTGCCAGCAGGCCCAGAGCGCGACTAGCGGGGTACAATGAGCAGTTCTTC; cdr3_aa: CASRPRARLAGYNEQFF
j_call: TRBJ2-7; clone_size: .; cdr3_length: 18; v_call: TRBV10-2; d_call: TRBD1; cdr3_nt: TGCGCCAGCAGAGACCGGGACAGGGGTCTTCCTAGCTCCTACGAGCAGTACTTC; cdr3_aa: CASRDRDRGLPSSYEQYF
j_call: TRBJ1-2; clone_size: medium-sized; cdr3_length: 14; v_call: TRBV5-1; d_call: .; cdr3_nt: TGCGCCAGCAGCAAGGACAGTCCTAACTATGGCTACACCTTC; cdr3_aa: CASSKDSPNYGYTF
j_call: TRBJ2-7; clone_size: .; cdr3_length: 13; v_call: TRBV7-8; d_call: TRBD1; cdr3_nt: TGTGCCAGCAACGGACAGGGCGGGGACGAGCAGTACTTC; cdr3_aa: CASNGQGGDEQYF
j_call: TRBJ1-1; clone_size: .; cdr3_length: 15; v_call: TRBV2; d_call: .; cdr3_nt: TGTGCCAGCAGTTCCTCCGGGACACCAGCCACTGAAGCTTTCTTT; cdr3_aa: CASSSSGTPATEAFF
j_call: TRBJ2-3; clone_size: .; cdr3_length: 18; v_call: TRBV15; d_call: TRBD2; cdr3_nt: TGTGCCACCAGCAGACCGGGACTAGCGGAGAGCGGGGCAGATACGCAGTATTTT; cdr3_aa: CATSRPGLAESGADTQYF
j_call: TRBJ2-7; clone_size: .; cdr3_length: 11; v_call: TRBV6-6; d_call: .; cdr3_nt: TGTGCCATTGATGATGAGGAGGGGCCCCCCTTC; cdr3_aa: CAIDDEEGPPF
j_call: TRBJ2-5; clone_size: many; cdr3_length: 14; v_call: TRBV12-3/TRBV12-4; d_call: .; cdr3_nt: TGTGCCAGCAGTTGGCAGGGCTGGGGAGAGACCCAGTACTTC; cdr3_aa: CASSWQGWGETQYF
j_call: TRBJ2-2; clone_size: .; cdr3_length: 13; v_call: TRBV7-7; d_call: TRBD2; cdr3_nt: TGTGCTAGCAGCGAGACTAGCGACGGGGAGCTGTTTTTT; cdr3_aa: CASSETSDGELFF
j_call: TRBJ2-7; clone_size: .; cdr3_length: 14; v_call: TRBV14; d_call: .; cdr3_nt: TGTGCCAGCAGCCGCGGGACGACAGGGAACGAGCATTACTTC; cdr3_aa: CASSRGTTGNEHYF
j_call: TRBJ2-7; clone_size: .; cdr3_length: 15; v_call: TRBV5-1; d_call: TRBD1; cdr3_nt: TGCGCCAGCAGCTTGGCCGGGACAGCACTATTCGAGCAGTACTTC; cdr3_aa: CASSLAGTALFEQYF
j_call: TRBJ2-5; clone_size: .; cdr3_length: 12; v_call: TRBV29-1; d_call: .; cdr3_nt: TGCAGCGTTGATAAGGCACAAGAGGCCCAGTACTTC; cdr3_aa: CSVDKAQEAQYF
j_call: TRBJ2-5; clone_size: many; cdr3_length: 14; v_call: TRBV12-3/TRBV12-4; d_call: .; cdr3_nt: TGTGCCAGCAGCCCCCCGGACAACCAAGAGACCCAGTACTTC; cdr3_aa: CASSPPDNQETQYF
j_call: TRBJ1-5; clone_size: .; cdr3_length: 14; v_call: TRBV19; d_call: TRBD1; cdr3_nt: TGTGCCAGTAGGCCGGGACAGCTTAATCAGCCCCAGCATTTT; cdr3_aa: CASRPGQLNQPQHF
j_call: TRBJ2-1; clone_size: many; cdr3_length: 11; v_call: TRBV11-2; d_call: .; cdr3_nt: TGTGCCAGCAGCATCAAGGGTGAGCAGTTCTTC; cdr3_aa: CASSIKGEQFF
j_call: TRBJ2-7; clone_size: .; cdr3_length: 15; v_call: TRBV7-9; d_call: TRBD2; cdr3_nt: TGTGCCAGCAGCTTAGTGGCGGGAGGGCCCGGCGAGCAGTACTTC; cdr3_aa: CASSLVAGGPGEQYF
j_call: TRBJ1-2; clone_size: .; cdr3_length: 11; v_call: TRBV20-1; d_call: .; cdr3_nt: TGCAGTGCTAGCCAGGGCTATGGCTACACCTTC; cdr3_aa: CSASQGYGYTF
j_call: TRBJ1-6; clone_size: .; cdr3_length: 15; v_call: TRBV7-9; d_call: .; cdr3_nt: TGTGCCAGCAGTCCTCTCGGCGTTTCGAATTCACCCCTCCACTTT; cdr3_aa: CASSPLGVSNSPLHF
j_call: TRBJ1-5; clone_size: few; cdr3_length: 14; v_call: TRBV10-3; d_call: .; cdr3_nt: TGTGCCATCAACAACGGACAGTACGAGAAGACCCAGCATTTT; cdr3_aa: CAINNGQYEKTQHF
j_call: TRBJ2-1; clone_size: many; cdr3_length: 15; v_call: TRBV30; d_call: TRBD1; cdr3_nt: TGTGCCTGGAGTCTCGCCAGGGGGCGAGCGGATGAGCAGTTCTTC; cdr3_aa: CAWSLARGRADEQFF